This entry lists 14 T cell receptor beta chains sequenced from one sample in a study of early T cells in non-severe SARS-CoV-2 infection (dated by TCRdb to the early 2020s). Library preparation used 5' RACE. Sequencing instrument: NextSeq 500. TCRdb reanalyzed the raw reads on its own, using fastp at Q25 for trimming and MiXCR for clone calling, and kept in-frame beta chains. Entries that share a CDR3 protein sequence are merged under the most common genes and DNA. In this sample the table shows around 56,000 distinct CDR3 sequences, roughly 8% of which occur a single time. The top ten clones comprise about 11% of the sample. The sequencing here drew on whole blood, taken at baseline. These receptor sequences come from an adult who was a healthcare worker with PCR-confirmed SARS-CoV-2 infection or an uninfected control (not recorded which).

CDR3 nucleotides: TGTGCCAGCAGCTCCGGGACTAGGAGCTCCTACGAGCAGTACTTC. Its translation is CASSSGTRSSYEQYF. The J gene is TRBJ2-7, the V gene TRBV12-3 or TRBV12-4, with 8 bases fitting TRBD2. Trimming cost V 6 bases and J 0 bases; bases outside gene matches: 7. This CDR3 has 15 amino acids.

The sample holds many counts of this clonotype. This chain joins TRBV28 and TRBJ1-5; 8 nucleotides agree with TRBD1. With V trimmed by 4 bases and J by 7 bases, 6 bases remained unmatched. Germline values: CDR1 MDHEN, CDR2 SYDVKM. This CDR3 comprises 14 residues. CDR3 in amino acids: CASSSTGGGQPQHF. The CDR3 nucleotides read TGTGCCAGCAGTTCTACAGGGGGAGGACAGCCCCAGCATTTT.

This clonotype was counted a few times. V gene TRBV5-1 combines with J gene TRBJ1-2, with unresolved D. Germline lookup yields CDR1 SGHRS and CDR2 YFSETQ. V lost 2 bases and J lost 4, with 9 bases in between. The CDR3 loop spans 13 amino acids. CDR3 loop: CASSFSQRYGYTF. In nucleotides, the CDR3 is TGCGCCAGCAGCTTTAGCCAGCGCTATGGCTACACCTTC.

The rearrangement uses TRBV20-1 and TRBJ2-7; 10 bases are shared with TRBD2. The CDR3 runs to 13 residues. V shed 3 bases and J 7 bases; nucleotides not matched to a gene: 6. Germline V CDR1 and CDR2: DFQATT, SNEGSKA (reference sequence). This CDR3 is CSASLAGVKEQYF. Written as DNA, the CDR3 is TGCAGTGCTAGTCTAGCGGGAGTAAAGGAGCAGTACTTC.

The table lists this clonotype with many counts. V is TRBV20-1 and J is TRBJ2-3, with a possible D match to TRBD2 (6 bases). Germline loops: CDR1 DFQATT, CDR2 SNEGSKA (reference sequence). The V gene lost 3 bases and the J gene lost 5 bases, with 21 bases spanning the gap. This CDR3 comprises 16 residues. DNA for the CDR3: TGCAGTGCTAGTTCTGGTACTAGCCCTGGGGTAGATACGCAGTATTTT. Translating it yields CSASSGTSPGVDTQYF.

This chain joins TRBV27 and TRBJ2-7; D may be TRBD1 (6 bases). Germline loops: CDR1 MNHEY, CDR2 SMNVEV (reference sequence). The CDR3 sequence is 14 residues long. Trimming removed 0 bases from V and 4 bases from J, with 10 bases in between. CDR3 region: CASSLSQGIYEQYF. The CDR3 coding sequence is TGTGCCAGCAGTTTATCACAGGGAATTTACGAGCAGTACTTC.

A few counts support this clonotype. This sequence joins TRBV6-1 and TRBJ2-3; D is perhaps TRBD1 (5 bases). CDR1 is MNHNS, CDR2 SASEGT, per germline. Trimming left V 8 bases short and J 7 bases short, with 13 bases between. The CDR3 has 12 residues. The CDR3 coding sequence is TGTGCCAGCTGGACAAGGCTAAATACGCAGTATTTT. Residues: CASWTRLNTQYF.

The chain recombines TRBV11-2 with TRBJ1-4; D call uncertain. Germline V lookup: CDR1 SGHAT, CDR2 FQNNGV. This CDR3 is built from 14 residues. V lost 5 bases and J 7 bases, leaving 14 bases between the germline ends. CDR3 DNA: TGTGCCAGCAGCAATCTTTTTGATGGTGAAAAACTGTTTTTT. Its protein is CASSNLFDGEKLFF.

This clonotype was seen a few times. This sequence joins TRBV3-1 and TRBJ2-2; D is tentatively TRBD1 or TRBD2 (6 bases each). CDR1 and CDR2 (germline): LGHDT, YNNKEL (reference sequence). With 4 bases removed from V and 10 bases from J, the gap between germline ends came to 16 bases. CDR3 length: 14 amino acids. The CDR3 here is CASSRKGGQVELFF. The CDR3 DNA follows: TGTGCCAGCAGCCGCAAAGGGGGGCAGGTGGAGCTGTTTTTT.

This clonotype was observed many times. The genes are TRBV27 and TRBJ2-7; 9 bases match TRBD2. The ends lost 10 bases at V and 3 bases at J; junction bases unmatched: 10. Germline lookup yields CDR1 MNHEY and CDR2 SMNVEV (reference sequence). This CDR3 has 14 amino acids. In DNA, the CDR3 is TGTGCCACCAGACCCGGGACTAGCAGCTACGAGCAGTACTTC. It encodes CATRPGTSSYEQYF.

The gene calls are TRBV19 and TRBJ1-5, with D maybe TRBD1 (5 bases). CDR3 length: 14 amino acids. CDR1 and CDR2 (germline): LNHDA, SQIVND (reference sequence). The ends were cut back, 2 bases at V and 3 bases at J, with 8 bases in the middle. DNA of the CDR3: TGTGCCAGTAGTATATCAGGGATCAATCAGCCCCAGCATTTT. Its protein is CASSISGINQPQHF.

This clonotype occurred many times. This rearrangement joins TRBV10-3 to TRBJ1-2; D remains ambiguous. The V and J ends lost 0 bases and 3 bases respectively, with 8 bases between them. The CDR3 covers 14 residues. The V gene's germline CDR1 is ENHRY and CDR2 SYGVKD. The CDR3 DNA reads TGTGCCATCAGTGAGTCCACGGATGACTATGGCTACACCTTC. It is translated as CAISESTDDYGYTF.

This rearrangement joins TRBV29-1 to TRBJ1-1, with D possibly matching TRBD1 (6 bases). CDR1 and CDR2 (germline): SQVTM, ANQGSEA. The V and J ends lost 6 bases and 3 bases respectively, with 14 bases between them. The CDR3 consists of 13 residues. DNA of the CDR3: TGCAGCGTGGAACAGGGAACGGACACTGAAGCTTTCTTT. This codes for CSVEQGTDTEAFF.

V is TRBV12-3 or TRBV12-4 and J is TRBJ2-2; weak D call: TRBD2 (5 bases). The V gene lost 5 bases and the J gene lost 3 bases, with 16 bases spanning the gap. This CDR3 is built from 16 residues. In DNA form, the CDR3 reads TGTGCCAGCAGTGGAGGCCCTTACGGCTACACCGGGGAGCTGTTTTTT. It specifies CASSGGPYGYTGELFF.